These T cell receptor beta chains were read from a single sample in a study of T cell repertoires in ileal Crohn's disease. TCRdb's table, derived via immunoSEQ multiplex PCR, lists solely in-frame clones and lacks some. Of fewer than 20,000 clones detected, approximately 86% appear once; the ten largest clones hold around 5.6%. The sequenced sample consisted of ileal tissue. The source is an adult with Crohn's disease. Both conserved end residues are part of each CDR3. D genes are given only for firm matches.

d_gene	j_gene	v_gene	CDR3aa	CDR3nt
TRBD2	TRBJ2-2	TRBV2	CASSGGLAGATGELFF	TGTGCCAGCAGCGGGGGCCTAGCGGGGGCCACCGGGGAGCTGTTTTTT
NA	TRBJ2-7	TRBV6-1	CASSEGESVEQYF	TGTGCCAGCAGTGAAGGTGAGTCGGTGGAGCAGTACTTC
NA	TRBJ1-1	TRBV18	CASSRDPGDTEAFF	TGTGCCAGCTCACGGGATCCAGGGGACACTGAAGCTTTCTTT
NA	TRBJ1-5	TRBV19	CASSISPRTEKIMYSNQPQHF	TGTGCCAGTAGTATATCGCCCCGGACAGAAAAGATAATGTATAGCAATCAGCCCCAGCATTTT
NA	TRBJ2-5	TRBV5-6	CTSSLFVGQSQETQYF	TGTACCAGCAGCTTGTTTGTTGGGCAATCCCAAGAGACCCAGTACTTC
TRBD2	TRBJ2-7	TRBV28	CASSLRVGSGGTSYEQYF	TGTGCCAGCAGTTTAAGGGTGGGTAGCGGGGGGACCTCCTACGAGCAGTACTTC
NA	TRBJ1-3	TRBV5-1	CASSGQGPTSGNTIYF	TGCGCCAGCAGCGGCCAGGGGCCAACCTCTGGAAACACCATATATTTT
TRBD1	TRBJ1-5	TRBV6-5	CASRLTGDQPQHF	TGTGCCAGCAGACTGACAGGGGATCAGCCCCAGCATTTT
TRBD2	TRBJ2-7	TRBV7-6	CASSSALGTSSHEQYF	TGTGCCAGCAGTTCAGCCCTAGGGACTAGCTCCCACGAGCAGTACTTC
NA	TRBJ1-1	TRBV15	CATSRDRGGSSEAFF	TGTGCCACCAGCAGAGATCGGGGGGGCTCGTCTGAAGCTTTCTTT
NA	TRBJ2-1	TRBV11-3	CASSFRTYNEQFF	TGTGCCAGCAGCTTCAGGACCTACAATGAGCAGTTCTTC